This is a list of T cell receptor beta chains from one sample in a study of response to subunit inactivated influenza vaccine. TCRdb called the RT-PCR reads again in MiXCR, with one record for every CDR3 protein. The table shows over 400,000 distinct CDR3 sequences, with approximately 9.9% occurring only once. The specimen was PBMCs from blood, collected 40 to 50 days after vaccination. All receptors derive from a man between 50 and 59 years old who received an inactivated influenza vaccine. CDR3s include the opening cysteine and the closing phenylalanine or tryptophan. D genes are given only for firm matches.

j_call	d_call	v_call	cdr3_aa
TRBJ2-1	-	TRBV10-3	CAISERAANPYNEQFF
TRBJ1-2	TRBD1	TRBV4-1	CASSPLPGQIYGYTF
TRBJ1-1	-	TRBV2	CADQAGTMAEAFF
TRBJ2-1	-	TRBV12-3/TRBV12-4	CASRGALGEQFF
TRBJ2-1	TRBD1	TRBV2	CASSDRDRGVF
TRBJ2-5	-	TRBV6-2/TRBV6-3	CASSYSGTPVEETQYF
TRBJ2-7	-	TRBV2	CASSVGAVGEQYF
TRBJ2-2	-	TRBV6-1	CASIAEKTGELFF
TRBJ2-1	-	TRBV7-6	CASSLELWGPGSYNEQFF
TRBJ2-1	-	TRBV4-3	CASSQDIGLEDEQFF
TRBJ2-5	-	TRBV19	CASSIRRWETQYF
TRBJ2-1	TRBD2	TRBV5-1	CASSLGGLAERNEQFF
TRBJ2-1	TRBD2	TRBV7-6	CASSLDGGAREQFF
TRBJ2-1	-	TRBV4-2	CASSPTIDSYNEQFF
TRBJ1-5	-	TRBV9	CASSVGSGFDQPQHF
TRBJ1-4	-	TRBV19	CASSIWGSAGGEKLFF
TRBJ2-3	TRBD2	TRBV15	CATSRALAGTDTQYF
TRBJ1-1	-	TRBV4-1	CASSQYWELTEAFF
TRBJ1-1	-	TRBV4-2	CASRPDGLNTEAFF
TRBJ2-2	TRBD1	TRBV12-3/TRBV12-4	CASSLDRGRTGELFF
TRBJ2-1	-	TRBV11-2	CASSLDSTGINEQFF
TRBJ2-1	TRBD2	TRBV20-1	CSVPRTSGGINEQFF
TRBJ2-1	TRBD2	TRBV7-3	CASSLSLAGYNEQFF
TRBJ1-4	TRBD1	TRBV20-1	CSARQGVEKLFF
TRBJ2-1	TRBD2	TRBV2	CASRLRARSGRTSIAYNEQFF
TRBJ1-1	-	TRBV7-9	CASSLVSWPVWNTEAFF
TRBJ2-7	TRBD1	TRBV20-1	CSARRDSHYEQYF
TRBJ2-2	-	TRBV20-1	CSARNGATGELFF
TRBJ2-5	-	TRBV4-3	CASSQDGTWRETQYF
TRBJ1-2	-	TRBV6-2/TRBV6-3	CASSQGKGYGYTF
TRBJ1-4	TRBD1	TRBV5-1	CASRGGGLNEKLFF
TRBJ2-2	-	TRBV4-1	CASSQERQTNTGELFF
TRBJ1-5	-	TRBV28	CASRWAGEQPQHF
TRBJ2-7	-	TRBV29-1	CSASTVAYEQYF
TRBJ2-1	-	TRBV20-1	CSASHPGFTGFNEQFF
TRBJ1-2	-	TRBV4-3	CASKLTVINYGYTF
TRBJ2-7	TRBD1	TRBV20-1	CSARKTGAYEQYF
TRBJ2-3	TRBD2	TRBV20-1	CSARRPSGSYTQYF
TRBJ2-3	TRBD2	TRBV5-5	CASSSSGGRDTQYF
TRBJ2-7	-	TRBV25-1	CASSGGWWGVNEQYF
TRBJ2-2	-	TRBV5-1	CASIRGSGNNGELFF
TRBJ2-3	TRBD2	TRBV28	CASSLLLAGGSTDTQYF
TRBJ2-1	TRBD2	TRBV4-2	CASSQEATSGGINEQFF
TRBJ2-5	-	TRBV5-1	CASKGSPDQETQYF
TRBJ2-6	-	TRBV5-5	CASSPTTSFGANVLTF
TRBJ2-3	-	TRBV12-3/TRBV12-4	CASSFSRASSTDTQYF
TRBJ2-5	TRBD1	TRBV12-3/TRBV12-4	CASSTGQGNQETQYF
TRBJ1-2	TRBD1	TRBV2	CASNLRTGGHGYTF
TRBJ2-2	-	TRBV20-1	CSASSGDTGELFF
TRBJ2-1	TRBD1	TRBV4-2	CASSQDLGQGWNEQFF
TRBJ2-3	TRBD2	TRBV11-2	CASSLEGLAGFTDTQYF
TRBJ2-1	-	TRBV7-2	CASSYATGSVFF
TRBJ2-1	TRBD2	TRBV20-1	CSARASGRAYNEQFF
TRBJ2-1	-	TRBV29-1	CSVEGGGASYNEQFF
TRBJ2-1	-	TRBV20-1	CSARGFPGSPRDEQFF
TRBJ2-7	-	TRBV10-3	CAISEGVYEQYF
TRBJ2-3	TRBD2	TRBV5-1	CASSRTSANTDTQYF
TRBJ2-2	TRBD1	TRBV5-1	CASKSTGGANTGELFF
TRBJ2-7	-	TRBV10-1	CASSDGDATYEQYF
TRBJ2-1	TRBD2	TRBV25-1	CASSDPMLAGNEQFF